The 19 T cell receptor beta chains in this list originate from one sample, sequenced in a study of cytomegalovirus exposure and HLA in healthy donors. 13 Jbeta primers and 60 Vbeta primers were used for the PCR. Libraries were prepared by immunoSEQ multiplex PCR; TCRdb keeps only in-frame clonotypes and omits some of them. Of 110,000 or so clones listed, 60% to 85% are singletons. The sequencing input was PBMCs. The origin of the receptors is a male donor in good health and CMV-seronegative.

V usage is TRBV30 and J usage is TRBJ2-7, with 7 bases that match TRBD1. J gave up 3 bases and V 0 bases, and 5 bases lay outside the gene matches. The germline gives CDR1 GTSNPN, CDR2 SVGIG (reference sequence). CDR3 length equals 14 residues. The CDR3 sequence: CAWSVQQGDYEQYF. CDR3 DNA sequence: TGTGCCTGGAGTGTACAGCAGGGGGACTACGAGCAGTACTTC.

This chain uses TRBV19 with TRBJ2-7; 11 nucleotides match TRBD2. The V gene end was trimmed by 9 bases and the J gene end by 2 bases; junction bases not matched to a gene: 9. CDR3 size: 15 residues. CDR1 and CDR2 from the germline V gene are LNHDA and SQIVND (reference sequence). The DNA for the CDR3 is TGTGCCAGCAGCACGACTAGCGGGGCGACCTACGAGCAGTACTTC. It yields the protein CASSTTSGATYEQYF.

The chain uses TRBV30 and TRBJ2-1, with TRBD2 matching 11 bases. Unmatched junction bases numbered 6, after V lost 2 bases and J lost 3 bases. From germline, CDR1 is GTSNPN and CDR2 SVGIG (reference sequence). The CDR3 has 16 amino acids. CDR3 coding DNA: TGTGCCTGGAGTTCCGGGACTAGCGGACTCTACAATGAGCAGTTCTTC. This encodes CAWSSGTSGLYNEQFF.

The gene calls are TRBV4-2 and TRBJ1-2; no reliable D call. CDR1 and CDR2 from the germline V gene are LGHNA and YNFKEQ. Trimming took off 1 base at V and 0 bases at J, with 6 bases between the two ends. The CDR3 has 14 amino acids. The CDR3 DNA reads TGTGCCAGCAGCCAAGTTACAGCTAACTATGGCTACACCTTC. Translating it yields CASSQVTANYGYTF.

The genes are TRBV19 and TRBJ2-1; D unclear. The V gene's germline CDR1 is LNHDA and CDR2 SQIVND (reference sequence). This CDR3 has 17 amino acids. The germline V and J ends were trimmed by 1 base and 3 bases, with 16 bases remaining between them. CDR3 coding DNA: TGTGCCAGTAGTATAGGGCCTTATACCTCCCGCTACAATGAGCAGTTCTTC. Its translation is CASSIGPYTSRYNEQFF. The full variable domain, completed using reference TRBV19 and TRBJ2-1, is DGGITQSPKYLFRKEGQNVTLSCEQNLNHDAMYWYRQDPGQGLRLIYYSQIVNDFQKGDIAEGYSVSREKKESFPLTVTSAQKNPTAFYLCASSIGPYTSRYNEQFFGPGTRLTVL.

This chain connects TRBV7-8 to TRBJ2-5, with 10 bases lining up with TRBD1. Matching the DNA end better, TRBJ2-7 makes the J call doubtful. Germline CDR1 SGHVS, CDR2 FQNEAQ. The CDR3 runs to 15 residues. As DNA, the CDR3 is TGTGCCAGCAGCCCACGGGGGACAGGGGACTACGAGCAGTACTTC. Its protein is CASSPRGTGDYEQYF.

The chain couples TRBV10-2 to TRBJ2-3; 14 nucleotides align to TRBD2. Germline V lookup: CDR1 WSHSY, CDR2 SAAADI. This CDR3 region has 17 residues. J lost 5 bases, V lost 3 bases, and 7 bases had no gene match. CDR3 bases: TGCGCCAGCAGTGACCTCCCCGGACTAGCGGGAGGAGATACGCAGTATTTT. It codes for CASSDLPGLAGGDTQYF.

V usage is TRBV10-3 and J usage is TRBJ1-2; unclear D gene. Looked up from germline, CDR1 is ENHRY and CDR2 is SYGVKD. The V and J ends lost 5 bases and 2 bases respectively, with 9 bases between them. There are 13 residues in the CDR3. The CDR3 sequence: CAISPEVNYGYTF. For the CDR3, the DNA is TGTGCCATCAGTCCCGAGGTGAACTATGGCTACACCTTC.

J is TRBJ2-3 and V is TRBV2, with D tentatively TRBD2 (6 bases). Trimming removed 1 base from V and 2 bases from J, with 13 bases in between. Germline V gene lookup returns CDR1 SNHLY and CDR2 FYNNEI. The CDR3 runs 16 residues. CDR3 sequence: CASSEGPGLVTDTQYF. The CDR3 region has the DNA TGTGCCAGCAGTGAAGGGCCGGGACTGGTCACAGATACGCAGTATTTT.

This chain's CDR3 is CASSIGLDSGNTIYF. The CDR3 DNA follows: TGTGCCAGCAGCATCGGACTGGACTCTGGAAACACCATATATTTT. The chain uses TRBV5-5 and TRBJ1-3; D remains ambiguous. V lost 4 bases to trimming and J lost 0 bases, with 11 bases between them. Looked up from germline, CDR1 is SGHKS and CDR2 is YYEKEE (reference sequence). The CDR3 extends over 15 amino acids.

The chain couples TRBV4-1 to TRBJ2-1; D possibly corresponds to TRBD2 (6 bases). This CDR3 comprises 15 residues. From germline, CDR1 is MGHRA and CDR2 YSYEKL. With 1 base removed from V and 8 bases from J, the gap between germline ends came to 15 bases. CDR3: CASSQGPTRTDEQFF. The DNA of the CDR3 is TGCGCCAGCAGCCAAGGCCCGACTAGAACCGATGAGCAGTTCTTC.

The CDR3 sequence: CASRGARGSGETQYF. CDR3 DNA sequence: TGTGCCAGCAGGGGGGCCAGGGGGTCGGGGGAGACCCAGTACTTC. The gene calls are TRBV2 and TRBJ2-5, with 7 bases matching TRBD1. This CDR3 has 15 residues. V lost 6 bases and J lost 5; bases outside the gene matches: 12. CDR1 and CDR2 from the germline V gene are SNHLY and FYNNEI.

V gene TRBV5-1 combines with J gene TRBJ1-2; D ambiguous. The V gene lost 0 bases and the J gene lost 3 bases, with 6 bases spanning the gap. The CDR3 extends over 13 amino acids. CDR1 is SGHRS, CDR2 YFSETQ, per germline. CDR3 loop: CASSLDGDYGYTF. The CDR3 DNA follows: TGCGCCAGCAGCTTGGACGGAGACTATGGCTACACCTTC.

Details on this clone: Other DNA sequences in this sample translate to the same CDR3. The rearrangement uses TRBV28 and TRBJ1-5, with D hard to call. This CDR3 is 12 amino acids long. The germline gives CDR1 MDHEN, CDR2 SYDVKM. V lost 6 bases to trimming and J lost 4 bases, with 7 bases between them. In DNA, the CDR3 is TGTGCCAGCAGCCGTATTAATCAGCCCCAGCATTTT. Its translation is CASSRINQPQHF.

V gene TRBV6-6 combines with J gene TRBJ1-2; no definite D call. V gave up 7 bases and J gave up 2 bases, with 14 bases separating them. The germline V gene has CDR1 MNHNY and CDR2 SVGAGI (reference sequence). The CDR3 is 14 amino acids. CDR3 sequence (DNA): TGTGCCAGCACCTTCAGTGACACAAACTATGGCTACACCTTC. Translation: CASTFSDTNYGYTF.

The genes are TRBV11-3 and TRBJ2-2; D is possibly TRBD2 (6 bases). The CDR3 totals 17 residues. CDR1 SGHNT and CDR2 YENEEA come from the germline V gene. Trimming removed 3 bases from V and 4 bases from J, with 18 bases in between. CDR3 residues: CASSLTFGGVSTGELFF. Here the CDR3 DNA reads TGTGCCAGCAGCTTGACCTTCGGAGGGGTCAGCACCGGGGAGCTGTTTTTT.

In DNA, the CDR3 is TGTGCCAGCAGTTCTAACAGGGGCTCTGTCGCCTACGAGCAGTACTTC. As protein: CASSSNRGSVAYEQYF. The V gene is TRBV28, the J gene TRBJ2-7, with TRBD1 identical over 7 bases. V shed 4 bases, J shed 2 bases, and the junction held 11 bases outside the gene matches. The CDR3 covers 16 residues. CDR1 and CDR2 (germline): MDHEN, SYDVKM.

This chain joins TRBV10-3 and TRBJ2-1, with D maybe TRBD2 (6 bases). CDR3 length: 15 amino acids. The germline gives CDR1 ENHRY, CDR2 SYGVKD. V was pared by 8 bases and J by 3 bases, with 17 bases between. The CDR3 DNA is TGTGCCATCGTATCGGGAGCTGGGAACTACAATGAGCAGTTCTTC. Protein sequence: CAIVSGAGNYNEQFF.

The genes are TRBV5-1 and TRBJ2-7, with D hard to call. CDR1 is SGHRS, CDR2 YFSETQ, per germline. Trimming left V 2 bases short and J 6 bases short, with 12 bases between. The length of the CDR3 is 13 residues. The CDR3 sequence: CASSFGQSGEQYF. The CDR3 region has the DNA TGCGCCAGCAGCTTTGGCCAGTCGGGCGAGCAGTACTTC.